This T cell receptor beta chain is from a study of somatic mutations in cytotoxic T cells in rheumatoid arthritis. Measured with immunoSEQ multiplex PCR; TCRdb has only the in-frame clones, and not every one. This table holds some 19,000 clones, approximately 82% found once. After removal of 7 bases from V and 8 bases from J, the junction contained 13 bases not matched to a gene. CDR3 length equals 14 residues. Per the germline V gene, CDR1 is MNHNS and CDR2 is SASEGT. General study points: Statistically, CD8+ T-cell clonality was not significantly distinct between individuals with rheumatoid arthritis and age-matched healthy controls.

Points on this clone: Its target is unknown.

Sequenced: CD8+ T cells sorted from blood. The clonotype was recovered from a man between 18 and 35 years old with rheumatoid arthritis. The chain employs TRBV6-1 and TRBJ1-2; TRBD1 matches at 7 bases. CDR3 in amino acids: CASTEGEGASGYTF. Written as DNA, the CDR3 is TGTGCCAGCACCGAAGGTGAGGGGGCGAGCGGCTACACCTTC.